This entry describes one TCR beta chain. Its cognate antigen is unknown. This sample was included in a study of blood T cells in healthy people across ages. Whole-study findings and limits: Underestimates were what the diversity estimates from one million T cells were considered to be. Strong correlation was found linking TCR beta diversity to naive T cell percentage.

A J-beta primer mix and a sample-barcoded 5' primer were used in a second PCR of about 7 to 11 cycles. TCRdb processed the 5' RACE reads anew with MiXCR; each CDR3 protein has one entry. The sample lists around 670,000 distinct CDR3 sequences, 25% to 30% seen once, with 15% to 19% in the top ten. The receptor was derived from a woman of 80 years or more in good health. The sample was blood.

The CDR3 DNA follows: TGTGCCAGCAGCCAACTCCGGGACCTGCGCACCGGGGAGCTGTTTTTT. Translation gives CASSQLRDLRTGELFF. The rearrangement uses TRBV3-1 and TRBJ2-2; D may be TRBD1 or TRBD2 (5 bases each). V lost 2 bases to trimming and J lost 4 bases, with 14 bases between them. Germline CDR1 reads LGHDT; CDR2 reads YNNKEL (reference sequence). The length of the CDR3 is 16 residues.